Listed here are 25 T cell receptor beta chains from one sample, sequenced in a study of T cells of healthy individuals. TCRdb reprocessed the 5' RACE reads with MiXCR, giving one entry per CDR3 protein. The table has fewer than 75,000 distinct CDR3 sequences, around 15% seen once. All receptors come from a human donor in good health.

This clonotype appeared many times. The chain joins TRBV6-1 to TRBJ2-5; the match to TRBD2 covers 9 bases. The CDR3 loop spans 15 amino acids. Trimming cost V 7 bases and J 2 bases; bases outside gene matches: 8. Germline loops: CDR1 MNHNS, CDR2 SASEGT. CDR3 DNA sequence: TGTGCCAGCACCCCACTTAGCGGGGGTCAAGAGACCCAGTACTTC. It translates to CASTPLSGGQETQYF.

This clonotype was observed many times. The V call is TRBV7-9, the J call TRBJ1-2; D uncertain. This CDR3 has 11 residues. Trimming stripped 2 bases from V and 6 bases from J, with 4 bases between. Per germline, CDR1 SEHNR and CDR2 FQNEAQ (reference sequence). The CDR3: CASSLRDGYTF. As DNA, the CDR3 is TGTGCCAGCAGCTTAAGAGATGGCTACACCTTC.

This clonotype was observed a few times. V gene TRBV12-3 or TRBV12-4 combines with J gene TRBJ2-3; no firm D call. The CDR3 consists of 13 residues. Deletions cut 6 bases from V and 1 base from J, with 8 bases between. This CDR3 reads CASSLVGTDTQYF. In DNA, the CDR3 is TGTGCCAGCAGCTTGGTCGGCACAGATACGCAGTATTTT.

The rearrangement links TRBV6-6 to TRBJ1-2; no clear D gene. Per germline, CDR1 MNHNY and CDR2 SVGAGI (reference sequence). The V gene lost 6 bases and the J gene lost 7 bases, with 12 bases spanning the gap. The CDR3 covers 12 residues. The CDR3 DNA follows: TGTGCCAGCAGGTCTTTCCCGGCTGGCTACACCTTC. This codes for CASRSFPAGYTF.

The table lists this clonotype with many counts. The V and J genes are TRBV2 and TRBJ2-5; a possible D gene is TRBD2 (5 bases). Deletions cut 9 bases from V and 6 bases from J, with 11 bases between. This CDR3 spans 11 amino acids. The germline CDR1 and CDR2 sequences are SNHLY and FYNNEI. The CDR3, as DNA: TGTGCCAGGTTGGAGGTGAAGACCCAGTACTTC. Translating it yields CARLEVKTQYF.

This clonotype appeared many times. The chain recombines TRBV28 with TRBJ1-5; D may be TRBD1 (6 bases). Trimming took 0 bases from V and 7 from J, leaving 7 bases between them. CDR3 length equals 13 residues. Germline V gene lookup returns CDR1 MDHEN and CDR2 SYDVKM. The CDR3 DNA reads as TGTGCCAGCAGTTTATGGGGGGCCCAGCCCCAGCATTTT. Translating gives CASSLWGAQPQHF. The full variable domain, rest sourced from reference TRBV28 and TRBJ1-5, is DVKVTQSSRYLVKRTGEKVFLECVQDMDHENMFWYRQDPGLGLRLIYFSYDVKMKEKGDIPEGYSVSREKKERFSLILESASTNQTSMYLCASSLWGAQPQHFGDGTRLSIL.

The chain couples TRBV6-5 to TRBJ2-3; TRBD1 agrees at 7 bases. The CDR3 runs to 14 residues. The ends lost 5 bases at V and 1 base at J; junction bases unmatched: 3. The germline gives CDR1 MNHEY, CDR2 SVGAGI. CDR3 DNA: TGTGCCAGCAGTCCAGGGACAGGCACAGATACGCAGTATTTT. This codes for CASSPGTGTDTQYF.

This clonotype was counted many times. The V call is TRBV6-9, the J call TRBJ2-1; the match to TRBD2 covers 7 bases. CDR1 is MNHGY, CDR2 SVAAGI, per germline. This CDR3 contains 15 residues. With 5 bases clipped from V and 8 bases from J, the junction kept 12 bases outside the gene matches. The CDR3 protein is CASSPSARERDEQFF. CDR3 nucleotide sequence: TGTGCCAGCAGTCCCAGTGCGCGGGAGAGGGATGAGCAGTTCTTC.

In this sample, this clonotype turned up a few times. The chain carries TRBV9 and TRBJ1-4; D gene ambiguous. The V end was cut by 0 bases, the J end by 1 base, with 7 bases between. There are 15 residues in the CDR3. Germline loops: CDR1 SGDLS, CDR2 YYNGEE. This chain's CDR3 is CASSVGEGTNEKLFF. Here the CDR3 DNA reads TGTGCCAGCAGCGTAGGGGAGGGAACTAATGAAAAACTGTTTTTT.

This clonotype was detected only a few times. The chain is built from TRBV11-3 and TRBJ2-1; D not certain. The CDR3 is 13 amino acids. V lost 0 bases and J 8 bases, leaving 8 bases between the germline ends. From germline, CDR1 is SGHNT and CDR2 YENEEA. DNA of the CDR3: TGTGCCAGCAGCTTAGACCTCAACCATGAGCAGTTCTTC. This codes for CASSLDLNHEQFF.

The gene calls are TRBV28 and TRBJ2-7, with a tentative D call TRBD1 (6 bases). Trimming removed 6 bases from V and 1 base from J, with 19 bases in between. The CDR3 runs to 16 residues. Germline V gene data show CDR1 as MDHEN and CDR2 as SYDVKM. Written as DNA, the CDR3 is TGTGCCAGCAGCGGGAATAAATGGGACACATCCTACGAGCAGTACTTC. It translates to CASSGNKWDTSYEQYF.

In its sample, this clonotype was seen many times. CDR3: CASSLARGTYEQYF. DNA of the CDR3: TGTGCCAGCAGCTTAGCGCGGGGGACCTACGAGCAGTACTTC. The chain couples TRBV7-9 to TRBJ2-7; 7 positions agree with TRBD2. Trimming at V came to 0 bases and at J to 2 bases, leaving 1 base not matched to a gene. Per germline, CDR1 SEHNR and CDR2 FQNEAQ (reference sequence). The CDR3 spans 14 residues.

The gene calls are TRBV29-1 and TRBJ2-7; either TRBD1 or TRBD2 may supply D (5 bases each). The germline V gene has CDR1 SQVTM and CDR2 ANQGSEA. The CDR3 runs to 14 residues. V was trimmed by 5 bases and J by 5 bases, leaving 19 bases between them. The CDR3 DNA reads as TGCAGCGTTACCGGGACCTATAGCCCTGACGAGCAGTACTTC. Amino acids: CSVTGTYSPDEQYF.

The V call is TRBV4-1, the J call TRBJ1-5, with D unclear. The germline V and J ends were trimmed by 0 bases and 9 bases, with 15 bases remaining between them. The length of the CDR3 is 15 residues. CDR1 and CDR2 (germline): MGHRA, YSYEKL. The CDR3 DNA reads TGCGCCAGCAGCCAAGAGGGCGGGAATGGTTGGCCCCAGCATTTT. Translating gives CASSQEGGNGWPQHF.

The chain carries TRBV20-1 and TRBJ1-1; 7 bases are shared with TRBD1. Trimming took 5 bases from V and 0 from J; bases not matched to a gene: 6. There are 14 residues in the CDR3. The germline V gene encodes CDR1 DFQATT and CDR2 SNEGSKA (reference sequence). In DNA form, the CDR3 reads TGCAGTGCTTCGACCGGGACAGTGAACACTGAAGCTTTCTTT. This codes for CSASTGTVNTEAFF.

A remark on this clonotype: This could be a read error, since a much larger clone is one nucleotide away. The J gene is TRBJ2-1, the V gene TRBV6-5; 7 bases line up with TRBD2. Germline assignment: CDR1 MNHEY and CDR2 SVGAGI. The CDR3 has 14 residues. CDR3 sequence reads: CAGSSPGRGNEQFF. CDR3 DNA sequence: TGTGCCGGCAGTTCGCCGGGGAGGGGTAATGAGCAGTTCTTC.

In its sample, this clonotype was seen a few times. The chain has TRBV12-3 or TRBV12-4 and TRBJ1-2; D is unclear. The CDR3 contains 13 residues. The germline V and J ends were trimmed by 6 bases and 4 bases, with 12 bases remaining between them. CDR3 nucleotide sequence: TGTGCCAGCAGCCCGGACGGGATCTATGGCTACACCTTC. It codes for CASSPDGIYGYTF.

On this clonotype itself: The junction shows a germline mismatch at one end, possibly a read error. This chain uses TRBV2 with TRBJ2-2; D gene uncertain. Germline V CDR1 and CDR2: SNHLY, FYNNEI. The CDR3 has 13 residues. The CDR3 loop is CASTGGYTGELFF. CDR3 nucleotide sequence: TGTGCAAGCACGGGCGGTTACACCGGGGAGCTGTTTTTT.

This clonotype was detected a few times. The chain joins TRBV28 to TRBJ2-4, with 7 bases identical to TRBD2. CDR3 length equals 14 residues. Trimming at V came to 1 base and at J to 7 bases, leaving 4 bases not matched to a gene. The germline V gene encodes CDR1 MDHEN and CDR2 SYDVKM. The CDR3, as DNA: TGTGCCAGCAGTTTATCAGGGCGGGGGAACATTCAGTACTTC. Translated, it gives CASSLSGRGNIQYF.

V and J are TRBV5-1 and TRBJ1-4, with D possibly matching TRBD1 (5 bases). This CDR3 has 15 amino acids. Trimming took 1 base from V and 5 from J, leaving 12 bases between them. Germline CDR1 is SGHRS and CDR2 is YFSETQ. CDR3 sequence: CASSLTGAGNEKLFF. CDR3 coding DNA: TGCGCCAGCAGCTTGACCGGGGCAGGGAATGAAAAACTGTTTTTT.

The sample holds a few counts of this clonotype. The chain employs TRBV11-2 and TRBJ2-5; D is undetermined. Germline V gene sequence: CDR1 SGHAT, CDR2 FQNNGV. Trimming pared 5 bases from V and 2 bases from J, leaving 15 bases between. There are 15 residues in the CDR3. The CDR3 loop reads CASSEADPAQETQYF. CDR3 DNA sequence: TGTGCCAGCAGCGAGGCCGACCCAGCTCAAGAGACCCAGTACTTC.

This clonotype showed up many times. V gene TRBV5-1 combines with J gene TRBJ2-1, with 10 nucleotides matching TRBD2. V lost 6 bases and J lost 4; bases outside the gene matches: 4. In germline, CDR1 is SGHRS, CDR2 YFSETQ. This CDR3 spans 14 amino acids. CDR3 nucleotides: TGCGCCAGCACCTCAGCGGGGGGGTACAATGAGCAGTTCTTC. This gives the protein CASTSAGGYNEQFF.

The chain uses TRBV5-1 and TRBJ2-7; 8 bases are a match to TRBD1. The CDR3 covers 15 residues. Germline CDR1 SGHRS, CDR2 YFSETQ. Trimming cost V 3 bases and J 2 bases; bases outside gene matches: 7. The CDR3 DNA follows: TGCGCCAGCAGCTGGAGTCCAGGGGGCACCTACGAGCAGTACTTC. This codes for CASSWSPGGTYEQYF.

The chain employs TRBV6-2 or TRBV6-3 and TRBJ2-4; D may be TRBD1 or TRBD2 (6 bases each). V lost 7 bases and J lost 0, with 16 bases in between. The CDR3 is 16 amino acids. Germline loops: CDR1 MNHEY, CDR2 SVGEGT. Written as DNA, the CDR3 is TGTGCCAGCACCCAAGAGGGGGGAGTAGCCAAAAACATTCAGTACTTC. It translates to CASTQEGGVAKNIQYF.

A few counts support this clonotype. The chain uses TRBV2 and TRBJ1-1, with D possibly TRBD1 on 6 matching bases. The V and J ends lost 7 bases and 4 bases respectively, with 13 bases between them. This CDR3 region has 13 residues. Germline lookup yields CDR1 SNHLY and CDR2 FYNNEI. The CDR3 nucleotides are TGTGCCAGCACTGAGGGGGTCGGCACTGAAGCTTTCTTT. It is translated as CASTEGVGTEAFF.